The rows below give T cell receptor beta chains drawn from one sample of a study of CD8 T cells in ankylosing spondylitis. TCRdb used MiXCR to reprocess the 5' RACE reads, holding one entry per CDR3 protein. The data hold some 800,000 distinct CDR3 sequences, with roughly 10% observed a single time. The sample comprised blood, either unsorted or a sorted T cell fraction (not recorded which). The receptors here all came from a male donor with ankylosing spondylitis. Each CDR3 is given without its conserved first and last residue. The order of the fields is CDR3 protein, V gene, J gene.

ASSQDFGGPSYEQY	TRBV5-8	TRBJ2-7
ASSQGTSGTASETQY	TRBV5-1	TRBJ2-5
ASSWMPGQHYGYT	TRBV12-3/TRBV12-4	TRBJ1-2
ASSWGLTQETQY	TRBV7-6	TRBJ2-5
TVQGLAASYEQY	TRBV29-1	TRBJ2-7
AISLVWDSFQPQH	TRBV7-2	TRBJ1-5
SAREFRDANTEAF	TRBV20-1	TRBJ1-1
ASSFRGVTYNEQF	TRBV5-1	TRBJ2-1
ASSTDPTGEQY	TRBV9	TRBJ2-7
AISFSGSEETQY	TRBV10-3	TRBJ2-5
ASSRTPDEKLF	TRBV11-1	TRBJ1-4
ASSLDQTYNEQF	TRBV5-1	TRBJ2-1
ASSLMPAVDEQF	TRBV5-5	TRBJ2-1
SARSRTGWSYNEQF	TRBV20-1	TRBJ2-1
ASSTLADYNEQF	TRBV12-3/TRBV12-4	TRBJ2-1
SAGKMSDTQY	TRBV20-1	TRBJ2-3
ASRTGTLYGYT	TRBV6-1	TRBJ1-2
ASSATGGQGQPQH	TRBV6-1	TRBJ1-5
ASSFQGPSLSPLH	TRBV27	TRBJ1-6
ASSYSRRGELF	TRBV6-5	TRBJ2-2